The next 4 T cell receptor beta chains were all read from a single sample in a study of blood T cell repertoires in COVID-19. Measured with immunoSEQ multiplex PCR; TCRdb has only the in-frame clones, and not every one. The sample consists of 120,000 to 150,000 clones, about 81% of them appearing once. What was sequenced was peripheral blood. These receptors originate from a woman older than 75 with acute or convalescent COVID-19.

V and J are TRBV28 and TRBJ2-7; possibly TRBD1 for D (6 bases). CDR3 length: 17 amino acids. Looked up from germline, CDR1 is MDHEN and CDR2 is SYDVKM. Trimming removed 1 base at V and 0 bases at J, with 16 bases between. The CDR3 sequence is CASSLFYRTASSYEQYF. DNA for the CDR3: TGTGCCAGCAGTTTATTCTACCGGACAGCTAGCTCCTACGAGCAGTACTTC. The whole variable domain, remainder taken from reference TRBV28 and TRBJ2-7, is DVKVTQSSRYLVKRTGEKVFLECVQDMDHENMFWYRQDPGLGLRLIYFSYDVKMKEKGDIPEGYSVSREKKERFSLILESASTNQTSMYLCASSLFYRTASSYEQYFGPGTRLTVT.

The chain recombines TRBV6-5 with TRBJ2-7, with a weak D call TRBD2 (5 bases). CDR1 is MNHEY and CDR2 is SVGAGI in the germline V gene. The V and J ends lost 2 bases and 2 bases respectively, with 10 bases between them. The CDR3 sequence is 14 residues long. The CDR3 reads CASSYRESPYEQYF. DNA of the CDR3: TGTGCCAGCAGTTACAGGGAGAGTCCCTACGAGCAGTACTTC.

The DNA of the CDR3 is TGTGCCAGCAGTTTGCAGGATAGACCCTACGAGCAGTACTTC. Translated: CASSLQDRPYEQYF. V and J are TRBV27 and TRBJ2-7; D uncertain. The CDR3 is 14 residues long. Per the germline V gene, CDR1 is MNHEY and CDR2 is SMNVEV (reference sequence). Between the trimmed V and J ends, which lost 3 bases and 2 bases, there was a span of 11 bases.

The V gene is TRBV28, the J gene TRBJ2-7; 9 positions match TRBD2. Germline V gene data show CDR1 as MDHEN and CDR2 as SYDVKM. V trimming: 6 bases; J trimming: 10 bases; junction bases outside the gene matches: 13. The length of the CDR3 is 14 residues. The CDR3 spells CASSSGLAATTQYF. CDR3 bases: TGTGCCAGCAGCTCGGGACTAGCAGCTACGACTCAGTACTTC.